This is a list of T cell receptor beta chains from one sample in a study of metastatic and nonmetastatic thyroid tumors. TCRdb reassembled clones from the PCR reads with MiXCR. Here the sample spans roughly 70,000 clones, around 18% being singletons. Material for sequencing was blood. The receptors were sampled from a female donor with papillary thyroid cancer or a benign thyroid nodule (not recorded which). Some clones in this sample may be carry-over from other donors' samples. Both conserved end residues are part of each CDR3. D genes are given only for firm matches. Size values are once, few and many counts, or a class for expanded clones, and some rows have none.

d_call	v_call	j_call	clone_size	cdr3_nt	cdr3_aa
NA	TRBV5-1	TRBJ2-1	many	TGCGCCAGCAGCTTTACAGGGCATGAGCAGTTCTTC	CASSFTGHEQFF
NA	TRBV12-3/TRBV12-4	TRBJ2-1	many	TGTGCCAGCAGTTTTACCTTATCCAATGAGCAGTTCTTC	CASSFTLSNEQFF
TRBD1	TRBV27	TRBJ1-1	many	TGTGCCAGCAGAAACAGACAGGGGAACACTGAAGCTTTCTTT	CASRNRQGNTEAFF
NA	TRBV10-3	TRBJ1-2	many	TGTGCCATCAGTGAGGGGGGCGCGGATGGCTACACCTTC	CAISEGGADGYTF
NA	TRBV19	TRBJ2-2	many	TGTGCCAGTAGTATTGGTAGGCCGAACACCGGGGAGCTGTTTTTT	CASSIGRPNTGELFF
NA	TRBV10-3	TRBJ2-3	NA	TGTGCCATCAGTGATCCCGGGACAAGGGGTGCAGATACGCAGTATTTT	CAISDPGTRGADTQYF
NA	TRBV20-1	TRBJ2-1	NA	TGCAGTGCTAGAGATCAAAGGGGCTGGGGAAATGAGCAGTTCTTC	CSARDQRGWGNEQFF
TRBD1	TRBV20-1	TRBJ2-7	many	TGCAGTGCTAGAGATCGGGACAGGGCCCTCTACGAGCAGTACTTC	CSARDRDRALYEQYF
TRBD1	TRBV19	TRBJ1-1	few	TGTGCCAGCAACCAGGGGACAGGGAACACTGAAGCTTTCTTT	CASNQGTGNTEAFF
TRBD1	TRBV30	TRBJ1-1	few	TGTGCCTGGAAGGGACAGCTGAACACTGAAGCTTTCTTT	CAWKGQLNTEAFF
NA	TRBV12-3/TRBV12-4	TRBJ1-1	many	TGTGCCAGCAGTTTGGAGTCAGGGGCGAACCCTGAAGCTTTCTTT	CASSLESGANPEAFF
TRBD2	TRBV7-9	TRBJ2-7	many	TGTGCCAGCAGCTTAGCCGGGGGGACCCTGTACTTC	CASSLAGGTLYF
TRBD1	TRBV30	TRBJ1-5	many	TGTGCCTGGAGTGCCCCCGGGACAGGGGGCTTTCAGCCCCAGCATTTT	CAWSAPGTGGFQPQHF
NA	TRBV6-1	TRBJ1-5	many	TGTGCCAGCAGTGATTGGGCAGGTACTCATAGCAATCAGCCCCAGCATTTT	CASSDWAGTHSNQPQHF
TRBD2	TRBV5-1	TRBJ2-7	NA	TGCGCCAGCAGCTTGGTAGGTAGCGGGGGGCTGAGCTCCTACGAGCAGTACTTC	CASSLVGSGGLSSYEQYF
NA	TRBV6-1	TRBJ1-1	many	TGTGCCAGCTTCCAGTACGCGGGAGCTTTCTTT	CASFQYAGAFF
NA	TRBV30	TRBJ2-3	many	TGTGCCTGGAGTTACGGGATACGGCCCGATATCACAGATACGCAGTATTTT	CAWSYGIRPDITDTQYF
NA	TRBV5-1	TRBJ2-7	many	TGCGCCAGCAGCCCGCAGGGGCTGGGTGGCGAGCAGTACTTC	CASSPQGLGGEQYF
TRBD1	TRBV18	TRBJ1-2	many	TGTGCCAGCTCACATGGGACAGACTATGGCTACACCTTC	CASSHGTDYGYTF
NA	TRBV6-2/TRBV6-3	TRBJ1-2	NA	TGTGCCAGCAGTTACGGAGCCTCTGGGCAGGGGATTTGGGGCTACACCTTC	CASSYGASGQGIWGYTF
NA	TRBV20-1	TRBJ1-1	once	TGCAGTGCTAGGCGGGCCCCGAACACTGAAGCTTTCTTT	CSARRAPNTEAFF
TRBD2	TRBV3-1	TRBJ2-1	many	TGTGCCAGCAGCTGGCCCGGGACTAGCGGACTCAATGAGCAGTTCTTC	CASSWPGTSGLNEQFF
NA	TRBV6-5	TRBJ1-1	few	TGTGCCAGCAGTTCGTCCGGGACGAACACTGAAGCTTTCTTT	CASSSSGTNTEAFF
NA	TRBV18	TRBJ1-1	many	TGTGCCAGCTCACTCTTTAGGGACATGGGTAGCACTGAAGCTTTCTTT	CASSLFRDMGSTEAFF
TRBD2	TRBV6-1	TRBJ2-7	few	TGTGCCAGCAGCTCCTATGGACTAGCGGTCTACGAGCAGTACTTC	CASSSYGLAVYEQYF
TRBD2	TRBV5-6	TRBJ2-7	many	TGTGCCAGCAGCGGGAGGGCGGGAGTAAGAATGTACGAGCAGTACTTC	CASSGRAGVRMYEQYF
NA	TRBV3-1	TRBJ1-3	many	TGTGCCAGCAGCCAAGCAGGGGACTCTGGAAACACCATATATTTT	CASSQAGDSGNTIYF
NA	TRBV6-5	TRBJ1-1	many	TGTGCCAGCAGTTACACGGCAATGAACACTGAAGCTTTCTTT	CASSYTAMNTEAFF
NA	TRBV20-1	TRBJ1-1	few	TGCAGTGCTGGGGCACCCGGGGTGAAGGCGAACACTGAAGCTTTCTTT	CSAGAPGVKANTEAFF
NA	TRBV3-1	TRBJ2-2	many	TGTGCCAGCAGCCTCTCTGGGGCCACCGGGGAGCTGTTTTTT	CASSLSGATGELFF
NA	TRBV29-1	TRBJ1-1	many	TGCAGCGTTGAAGTCCATGGAGAGAACACTGAAGCTTTCTTT	CSVEVHGENTEAFF
TRBD2	TRBV6-2/TRBV6-3	TRBJ2-1	NA	TGTGCCAGCAGTTACTCCGGGACTAGACAGTTCTTC	CASSYSGTRQFF
TRBD2	TRBV5-1	TRBJ2-1	many	TGCGCCAGCAGCTTGGTGCAAGGGAGGGGTGAGCAGTTCTTC	CASSLVQGRGEQFF
TRBD2	TRBV3-1	TRBJ2-7	NA	TGTGCCAGCACCAAAGCGGGAGGGTACGAGCAGTACTTC	CASTKAGGYEQYF
TRBD1	TRBV20-1	TRBJ1-1	many	TGCAGTGCTAGGCCCGGACAGGGAATGAACACTGAAGCTTTCTTT	CSARPGQGMNTEAFF
NA	TRBV30	TRBJ1-2	NA	TGTGCCTGCCGTCTGGGGCGGTCCGATGGCTACACCTTC	CACRLGRSDGYTF
NA	TRBV5-1	TRBJ2-7	many	TGCGCCAGCAACGACGGCTCCCTAGGCGAGCAGTACTTC	CASNDGSLGEQYF
NA	TRBV20-1	TRBJ2-5	NA	TGCAGTGCTAGCCTTAACCCCAGGCGAGAGACCCAGTACTTC	CSASLNPRRETQYF
TRBD1	TRBV29-1	TRBJ2-3	many	TGCAGCGGGGGACAGGGGGCAGATACGCAGTATTTT	CSGGQGADTQYF
NA	TRBV20-1	TRBJ2-7	many	TGCAGTGCTAGAGATAAGCGCCCAGGGGCCTACGAGCAGTACTTC	CSARDKRPGAYEQYF
TRBD2	TRBV6-1	TRBJ2-5	many	TGTGCCAGCAGCCGGACTAGCGGGAGAGGGTCGGAGACCCAGTACTTC	CASSRTSGRGSETQYF
TRBD1	TRBV4-1	TRBJ1-4	many	TGCGCCAGCAGCCCCGGGACAGGGGGATCTGCAACTAATGAAAAACTGTTTTTT	CASSPGTGGSATNEKLFF